This T cell receptor beta chain was sequenced for a study of shared clonotypes between healthy human individuals. Study-level information: Per donor, three plates held CD4 naive cells, three held CD4 memory, two held CD8 naive and one held CD8 memory. General study findings and limits: The low donor count limited represented genetic and exposure-history diversity. Some clonotypes were shared by all four sorted-subset donors, while others were not shared. The non-shared ones had lower generation probabilities than the shared ones. It was anticipated that sequencing depth would influence how many clonotypes donors shared.

This CDR3 contains 14 residues. Germline values: CDR1 SNHLY, CDR2 FYNNEI. Trimming took 10 bases from V and 4 from J; bases not matched to a gene: 8. Comment on this clone: Its antigen remains unknown.

This table comes from immunoSEQ multiplex PCR, and its TCRdb copy is limited to in-frame clones, with some not included. This sample has a few million clones, with 85% to 95% found just once. The clonotype was recovered from a man aged 18 to 30 in good health. Some clones in this sample may be carry-over from other donors' samples. The sequenced sample consisted of naive CD4+ T cells from PBMCs. The subset here: CD45RA+ positively selected. The rearrangement joins TRBV2 to TRBJ2-3; 10 positions match TRBD2. CDR3 loop: CATGASGSSDTQYF. CDR3 DNA: TGTGCCACAGGGGCTAGCGGGAGCTCAGATACGCAGTATTTT.